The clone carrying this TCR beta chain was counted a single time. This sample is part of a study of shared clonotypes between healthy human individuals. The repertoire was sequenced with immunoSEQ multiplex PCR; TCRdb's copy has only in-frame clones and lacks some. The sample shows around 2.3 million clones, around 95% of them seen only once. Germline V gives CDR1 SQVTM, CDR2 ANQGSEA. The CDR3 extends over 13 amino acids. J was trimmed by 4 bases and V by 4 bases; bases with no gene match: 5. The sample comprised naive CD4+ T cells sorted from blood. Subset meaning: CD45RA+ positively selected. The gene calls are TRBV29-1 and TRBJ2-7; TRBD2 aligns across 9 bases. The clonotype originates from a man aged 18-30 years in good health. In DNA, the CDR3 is TGCAGCGTTGTTGTAGCGGGAGCTTACGAGCAGTACTTC. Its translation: CSVVVAGAYEQYF.